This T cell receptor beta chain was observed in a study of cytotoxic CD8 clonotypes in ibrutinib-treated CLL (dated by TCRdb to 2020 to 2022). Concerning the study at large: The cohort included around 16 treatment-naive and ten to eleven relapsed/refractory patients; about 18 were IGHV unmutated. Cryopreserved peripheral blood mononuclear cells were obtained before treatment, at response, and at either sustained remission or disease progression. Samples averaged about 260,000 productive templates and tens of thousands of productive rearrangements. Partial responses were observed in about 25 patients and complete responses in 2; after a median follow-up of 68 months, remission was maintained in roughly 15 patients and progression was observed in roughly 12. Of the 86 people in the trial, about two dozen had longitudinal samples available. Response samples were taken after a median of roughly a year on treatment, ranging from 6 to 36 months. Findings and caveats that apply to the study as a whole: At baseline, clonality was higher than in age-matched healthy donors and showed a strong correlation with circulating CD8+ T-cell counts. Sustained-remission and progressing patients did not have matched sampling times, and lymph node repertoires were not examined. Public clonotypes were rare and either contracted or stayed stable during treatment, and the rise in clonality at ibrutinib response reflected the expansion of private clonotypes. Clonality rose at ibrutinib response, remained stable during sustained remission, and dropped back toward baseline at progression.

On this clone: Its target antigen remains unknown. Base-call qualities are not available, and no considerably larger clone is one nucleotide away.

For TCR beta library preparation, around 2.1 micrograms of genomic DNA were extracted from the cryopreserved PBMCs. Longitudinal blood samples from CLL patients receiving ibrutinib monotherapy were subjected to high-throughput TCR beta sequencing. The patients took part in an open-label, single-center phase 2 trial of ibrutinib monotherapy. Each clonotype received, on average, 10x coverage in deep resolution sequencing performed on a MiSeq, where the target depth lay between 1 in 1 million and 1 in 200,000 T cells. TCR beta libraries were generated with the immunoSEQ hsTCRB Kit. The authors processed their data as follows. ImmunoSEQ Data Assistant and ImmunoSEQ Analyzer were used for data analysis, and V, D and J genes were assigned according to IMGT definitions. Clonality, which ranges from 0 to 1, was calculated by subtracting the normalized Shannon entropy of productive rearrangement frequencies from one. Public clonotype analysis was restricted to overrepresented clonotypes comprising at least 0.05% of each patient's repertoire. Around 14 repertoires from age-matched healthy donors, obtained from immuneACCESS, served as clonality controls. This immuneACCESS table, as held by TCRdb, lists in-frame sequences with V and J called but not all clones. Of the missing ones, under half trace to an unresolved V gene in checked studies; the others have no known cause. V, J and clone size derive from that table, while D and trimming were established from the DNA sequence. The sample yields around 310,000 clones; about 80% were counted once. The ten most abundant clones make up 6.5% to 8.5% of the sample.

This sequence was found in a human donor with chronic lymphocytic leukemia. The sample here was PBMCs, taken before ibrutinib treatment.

The DNA sequence follows: TGTGCCAGCAGCTGGGGTTATTCGGGACAGAAGATGGAATACACCTTC. Translated, it gives CASSWGYSGQKMEYTF. The receptor chain draws on TRBV7-9 and TRBJ1-2; TRBD1 agrees with 7 junctional bases. V lost 4 bases and J lost 11 bases, and the count of bases not matched to a germline gene is 19. The CDR3 measures 16 amino acids from cysteine to phenylalanine. This entry keeps only the CDR3 DNA: 48 bases, framed from base 1. For CDR1 and CDR2, the germline V gene (reference sequence) lists SEHNR and FQNEAQ.